This is a list of T cell receptor beta chains from one sample in a study of blood T cell repertoires in COVID-19. Measured with immunoSEQ multiplex PCR; TCRdb has only the in-frame clones, and not every one. The sample consists of about 220,000 clones, roughly 80% of them appearing once. The sequencing input was PBMCs or T cells enriched from blood (not recorded which). The receptors come from a woman aged 50 to 65 who had been exposed to COVID-19. Both conserved end residues are trimmed from each CDR3.

v_gene,j_gene,CDR3aa
TRBV7-9,TRBJ1-3,ASRQGTGIGNTIY
TRBV5-1,TRBJ1-1,ASSLGPGGNTEAF
TRBV3-1/TRBV3-2,TRBJ2-2,ASSKTGPLVAGELF
TRBV2,TRBJ1-5,ASSGGQAYNQPQH
TRBV1,TRBJ2-1,TSSRPEREDSYNEQF
TRBV29-1,TRBJ1-2,SYSPIQGTAGYT
TRBV9,TRBJ1-1,ASSIQIGTEAF
TRBV6-2/TRBV6-3,TRBJ1-6,ASSDPSGSSPLH
TRBV27,TRBJ1-4,ASSLSVLGQGFSAEKLF
TRBV5-6,TRBJ1-4,ASSLEGLNEKLF
TRBV6-1,TRBJ2-1,ASSEERTGYYNEQF
TRBV12-2,TRBJ1-1,ASRLVTTQAENTEAF
TRBV19,TRBJ1-1,ASSPGTGGANTEAF
TRBV7-9,TRBJ2-5,ASSLGAGSETQY
TRBV16,TRBJ2-7,ASSPHRNPYEQY
TRBV19,TRBJ1-4,ASSITGRAEKLF
TRBV30,TRBJ1-1,AWSAYTEAF
TRBV27,TRBJ1-1,ASSSYRSGWYTEAF
TRBV6-5,TRBJ2-7,ASSYSGPLEQY
TRBV21-1,TRBJ2-7,ASSKEPSARAPSPYEQY
TRBV29-1,TRBJ1-1,SVYTGGTEAF
TRBV18,TRBJ2-6,ASSQGQGYSGANVLT
TRBV6-5,TRBJ2-7,ASRAAGSYEQY